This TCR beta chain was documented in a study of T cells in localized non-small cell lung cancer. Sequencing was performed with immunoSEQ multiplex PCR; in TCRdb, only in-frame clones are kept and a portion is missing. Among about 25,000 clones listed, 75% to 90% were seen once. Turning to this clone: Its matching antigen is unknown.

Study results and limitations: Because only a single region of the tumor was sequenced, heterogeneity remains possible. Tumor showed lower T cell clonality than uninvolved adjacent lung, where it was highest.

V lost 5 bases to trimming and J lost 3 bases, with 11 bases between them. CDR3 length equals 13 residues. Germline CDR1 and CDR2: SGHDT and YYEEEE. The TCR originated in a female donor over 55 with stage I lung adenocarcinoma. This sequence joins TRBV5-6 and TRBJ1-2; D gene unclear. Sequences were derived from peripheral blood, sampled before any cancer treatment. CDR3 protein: CASRPTIDYGYTF. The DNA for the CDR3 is TGTGCCAGCAGACCTACTATTGACTATGGCTACACCTTC.